The present entry profiles one T cell receptor beta chain with its context. One end of the junction is discordant with germline, which a read error may explain. This sample is part of a study of blood T cells in healthy people across ages. The authors ran a second PCR of about 7 to 11 cycles using a sample-barcoded 5' primer and a J-beta primer mix. The authors tagged each cDNA molecule using a template-switch adaptor with 12 random nucleotides. TCRdb passed the 5' RACE reads through MiXCR, listing each CDR3 protein once. The table has about a million distinct CDR3 sequences, 30% to 40% seen once. The CDR3 is 15 amino acids. In germline, CDR1 is MNHNY, CDR2 SVGAGI (reference sequence).

Sequences were obtained from blood. This TCR was sampled from a man aged 18 to 29 in good health. V usage is TRBV6-6 and J usage is TRBJ1-6, with D possibly TRBD1 on 5 matching bases. The CDR3 loop is CASSAQTETNSPPHF. CDR3 in DNA: TGTGCCAGCAGTGCCCAGACAGAAACCAATTCACCCCCCCACTTT.